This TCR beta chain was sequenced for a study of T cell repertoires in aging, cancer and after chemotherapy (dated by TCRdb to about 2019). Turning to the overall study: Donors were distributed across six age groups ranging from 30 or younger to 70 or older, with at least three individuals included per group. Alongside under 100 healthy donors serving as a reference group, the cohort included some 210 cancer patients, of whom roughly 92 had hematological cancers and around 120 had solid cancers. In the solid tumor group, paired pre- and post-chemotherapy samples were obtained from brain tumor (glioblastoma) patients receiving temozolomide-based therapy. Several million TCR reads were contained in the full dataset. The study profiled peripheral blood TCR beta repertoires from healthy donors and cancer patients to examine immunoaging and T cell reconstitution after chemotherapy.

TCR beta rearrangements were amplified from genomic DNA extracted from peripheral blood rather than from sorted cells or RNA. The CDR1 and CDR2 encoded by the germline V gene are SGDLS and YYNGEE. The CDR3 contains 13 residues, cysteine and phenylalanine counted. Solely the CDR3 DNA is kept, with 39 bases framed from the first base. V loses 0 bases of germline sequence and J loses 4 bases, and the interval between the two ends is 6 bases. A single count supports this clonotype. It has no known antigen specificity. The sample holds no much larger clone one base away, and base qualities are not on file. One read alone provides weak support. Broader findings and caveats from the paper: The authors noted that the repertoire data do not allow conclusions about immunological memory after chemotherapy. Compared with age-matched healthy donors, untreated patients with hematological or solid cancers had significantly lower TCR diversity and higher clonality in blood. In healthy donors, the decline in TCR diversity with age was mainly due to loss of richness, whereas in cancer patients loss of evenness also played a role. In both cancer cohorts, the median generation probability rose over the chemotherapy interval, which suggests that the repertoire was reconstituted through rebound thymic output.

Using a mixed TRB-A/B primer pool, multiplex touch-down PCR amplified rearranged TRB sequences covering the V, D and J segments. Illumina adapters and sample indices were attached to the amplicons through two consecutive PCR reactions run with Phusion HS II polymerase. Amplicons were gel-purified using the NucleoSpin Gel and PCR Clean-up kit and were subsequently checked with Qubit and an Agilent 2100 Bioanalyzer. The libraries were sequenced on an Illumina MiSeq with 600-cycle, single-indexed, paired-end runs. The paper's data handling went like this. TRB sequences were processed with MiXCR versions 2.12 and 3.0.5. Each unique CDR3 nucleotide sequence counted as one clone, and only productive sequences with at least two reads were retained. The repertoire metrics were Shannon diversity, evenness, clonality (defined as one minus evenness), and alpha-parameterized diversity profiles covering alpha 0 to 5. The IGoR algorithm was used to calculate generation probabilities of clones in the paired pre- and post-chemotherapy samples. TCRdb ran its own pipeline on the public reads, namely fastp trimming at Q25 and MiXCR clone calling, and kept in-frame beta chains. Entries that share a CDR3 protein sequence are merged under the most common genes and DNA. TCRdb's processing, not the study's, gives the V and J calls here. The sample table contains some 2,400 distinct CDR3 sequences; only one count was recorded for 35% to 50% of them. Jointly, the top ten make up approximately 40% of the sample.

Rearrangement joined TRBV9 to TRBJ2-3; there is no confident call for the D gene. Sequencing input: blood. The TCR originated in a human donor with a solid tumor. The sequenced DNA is TGTGCCAGCAGCGTAGAGGGATCAGATACGCAGTATTTT. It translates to CASSVEGSDTQYF.